This T cell receptor beta chain came from a study of blood T cell repertoires in COVID-19. For the study at large: T cells, B-cell-depleted T cells, or PBMCs provided the cDNA or gDNA that served as material.

While infection was still active, Seattle patients were enrolled and then followed longitudinally. TCRdb keeps only in-frame clones here, not all; method: immunoSEQ multiplex PCR. The table has under 250,000 clones, nearly 90% seen once. This CDR3 contains 13 residues. Trimming removed 5 bases from V and 2 bases from J, with 9 bases in between. Germline-derived CDR1 and CDR2 are SGHAT and FQNNGV. The receptor's source is a man aged 45-65 years with COVID-19, enrolled during active disease. This sequence joins TRBV11-2 and TRBJ2-5; a possible D gene is TRBD2 (5 bases). The sample comprised peripheral blood. The CDR3 nucleotides read TGTGCCAGCAGCCCCACGGGACAAGAGACCCAGTACTTC. It codes for CASSPTGQETQYF.